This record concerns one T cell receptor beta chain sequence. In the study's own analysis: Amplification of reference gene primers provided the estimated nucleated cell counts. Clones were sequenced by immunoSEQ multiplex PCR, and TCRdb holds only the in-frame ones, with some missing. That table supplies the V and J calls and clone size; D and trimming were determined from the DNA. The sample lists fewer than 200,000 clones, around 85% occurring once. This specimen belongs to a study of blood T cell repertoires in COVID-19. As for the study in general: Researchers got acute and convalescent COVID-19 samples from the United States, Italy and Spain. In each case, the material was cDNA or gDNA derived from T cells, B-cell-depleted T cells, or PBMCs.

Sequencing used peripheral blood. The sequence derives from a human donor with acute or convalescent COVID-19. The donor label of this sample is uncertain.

The CDR3 reads CASSLQPGNNQPQHF. CDR3 coding DNA: TGCGCCAGCAGCTTGCAGCCGGGGAACAATCAGCCCCAGCATTTT. The chain recombines TRBV5-1 with TRBJ1-5; D not certain. Germline V gene sequence: CDR1 SGHRS, CDR2 YFSETQ. V lost 1 base and J lost 3, with 11 bases in between. The CDR3 is 15 amino acids.